A selection of T cell receptor beta chains follows, all from one sample in a study of blood T cells in healthy people across ages. TCRdb re-called the 5' RACE reads through MiXCR, storing one row per CDR3 protein. Here the sample spans hundreds of thousands of distinct CDR3 sequences, approximately 48% being singletons. Sequencing input: blood. The origin of the receptors is a man aged 60-69 years in good health. Both conserved end residues are part of each CDR3. Fields, in order: V gene, D gene, clone size, J gene, CDR3 protein, CDR3 DNA. A D gene is named only where the DNA matches it firmly. Where a row states a size, it is once, few, many or the class of an expanded clone; other rows omit it.

v_gene: TRBV5-1; d_gene: NA; abundance: NA; j_gene: TRBJ1-6; CDR3aa: CASSLDPSNSPLHF; CDR3nt: TGCGCCAGCTCTCTTGACCCATCGAATTCACCCCTCCACTTT
v_gene: TRBV2; d_gene: TRBD2; abundance: NA; j_gene: TRBJ2-5; CDR3aa: CASSELAGRETQYF; CDR3nt: TGTGCCAGCAGTGAACTAGCGGGGAGAGAGACCCAGTACTTC
v_gene: TRBV5-1; d_gene: NA; abundance: NA; j_gene: TRBJ2-7; CDR3aa: CASSLAGDGGHSYEQYF; CDR3nt: TGTGCCAGCAGCTTGGCTGGAGACGGGGGACACTCCTACGAGCAGTACTTC
v_gene: TRBV30; d_gene: TRBD1; abundance: NA; j_gene: TRBJ1-5; CDR3aa: CVWSYGQGHQPQHF; CDR3nt: TGTGTCTGGTCTTATGGACAGGGCCATCAGCCCCAGCATTTT
v_gene: TRBV4-1; d_gene: NA; abundance: NA; j_gene: TRBJ2-7; CDR3aa: CASSRSGTEYDGQYF; CDR3nt: TGCGCCAGCAGCCGTAGCGGGACAGAGTACGATGGGCAGTACTTC
v_gene: TRBV6-6; d_gene: NA; abundance: NA; j_gene: TRBJ2-1; CDR3aa: CASSYSLTSSYNEQFF; CDR3nt: TGTGCCAGCAGTTACTCGCTCACGAGCTCCTACAATGAGCAGTTCTTC
v_gene: TRBV7-2; d_gene: NA; abundance: NA; j_gene: TRBJ1-1; CDR3aa: CASSFTGTLMNTEAFF; CDR3nt: TGTGCCAGCAGCTTCACAGGGACGCTAATGAACACTGAAGCTTTCTTT
v_gene: TRBV29-1; d_gene: NA; abundance: NA; j_gene: TRBJ2-3; CDR3aa: CSVEDFQGDTQYF; CDR3nt: TGCAGCGTTGAAGACTTCCAGGGCGATACGCAGTATTTT
v_gene: TRBV4-1; d_gene: NA; abundance: NA; j_gene: TRBJ2-1; CDR3aa: CASSRDGGLNEQFF; CDR3nt: TGCGCCAGCAGCCGGGACGGGGGGCTTAATGAGCAGTTCTTC
v_gene: TRBV28; d_gene: NA; abundance: NA; j_gene: TRBJ1-4; CDR3aa: CASSPGNYGEKLFF; CDR3nt: TGTGCCAGCAGTCCCGGTAATTATGGTGAAAAACTGTTTTTT
v_gene: TRBV7-2; d_gene: TRBD1; abundance: NA; j_gene: TRBJ2-7; CDR3aa: CASSVQGAVYEQYF; CDR3nt: TGTGCCAGCAGCGTACAGGGGGCAGTCTACGAGCAGTACTTC
v_gene: TRBV4-3; d_gene: NA; abundance: NA; j_gene: TRBJ1-4; CDR3aa: CASSPWGGTGYEKLFF; CDR3nt: TGCGCCAGCAGCCCCTGGGGGGGTACGGGGTATGAAAAACTGTTTTTT
v_gene: TRBV15; d_gene: NA; abundance: NA; j_gene: TRBJ1-5; CDR3aa: CATGGYMGNQPQHF; CDR3nt: TGTGCCACCGGGGGGTACATGGGGAATCAGCCCCAGCATTTT
v_gene: TRBV13; d_gene: TRBD1; abundance: NA; j_gene: TRBJ1-1; CDR3aa: CASGLGQVINTEAFF; CDR3nt: TGTGCCAGCGGCCTGGGACAGGTGATAAACACTGAAGCTTTCTTT
v_gene: TRBV13; d_gene: NA; abundance: few; j_gene: TRBJ2-7; CDR3aa: CASSLGRRQGYEQYF; CDR3nt: TGTGCCAGCAGCTTAGGCCGAAGGCAAGGGTACGAGCAGTACTTC
v_gene: TRBV5-1; d_gene: TRBD1; abundance: NA; j_gene: TRBJ2-7; CDR3aa: CASTIDRVEQYF; CDR3nt: TGCGCCAGCACCATCGACAGGGTCGAGCAGTACTTC
v_gene: TRBV3-1; d_gene: TRBD2; abundance: NA; j_gene: TRBJ2-7; CDR3aa: CASSHLAGKFSYEQYF; CDR3nt: TGTGCCAGCAGCCACCTAGCGGGGAAATTCTCCTACGAGCAGTACTTC
v_gene: TRBV5-5; d_gene: NA; abundance: NA; j_gene: TRBJ2-7; CDR3aa: CASSLKTESYEQYF; CDR3nt: TGTGCCAGCAGCTTAAAGACGGAATCCTACGAGCAGTACTTC
v_gene: TRBV29-1; d_gene: NA; abundance: many; j_gene: TRBJ2-6; CDR3aa: CSAHLSGANVLTF; CDR3nt: TGCAGCGCCCACCTCTCTGGGGCCAACGTCCTGACTTTC
v_gene: TRBV6-2/TRBV6-3; d_gene: NA; abundance: many; j_gene: TRBJ2-7; CDR3aa: CASSPLNEQYF; CDR3nt: TGTGCCAGCAGCCCCTTGAACGAGCAGTACTTC
v_gene: TRBV20-1; d_gene: NA; abundance: NA; j_gene: TRBJ2-2; CDR3aa: CSAREGVAGKNTGELFF; CDR3nt: TGCAGTGCTAGAGAAGGTGTGGCAGGGAAGAACACCGGGGAGCTGTTTTTT
v_gene: TRBV20-1; d_gene: NA; abundance: NA; j_gene: TRBJ2-5; CDR3aa: CSAPGKYF; CDR3nt: TGCAGTGCTCCGGGAAAGTACTTC
v_gene: TRBV4-3; d_gene: TRBD2; abundance: NA; j_gene: TRBJ2-1; CDR3aa: CASSQDIAGGLREQFF; CDR3nt: TGCGCCAGCAGCCAGGACATAGCGGGGGGCCTTCGTGAGCAGTTCTTC
v_gene: TRBV6-5; d_gene: NA; abundance: NA; j_gene: TRBJ1-5; CDR3aa: CASRSPGAAGNQPQHF; CDR3nt: TGTGCCAGCAGGTCTCCAGGGGCGGCGGGCAATCAGCCCCAGCATTTT
v_gene: TRBV10-3; d_gene: TRBD1; abundance: few; j_gene: TRBJ2-7; CDR3aa: CAISESRQGSYEQYF; CDR3nt: TGTGCCATCAGTGAGTCGAGACAGGGCTCCTACGAGCAGTACTTC
v_gene: TRBV7-9; d_gene: TRBD2; abundance: NA; j_gene: TRBJ2-3; CDR3aa: CASSPGSSELAGTDTQYF; CDR3nt: TGTGCCAGCAGCCCCGGGTCGAGTGAACTAGCGGGCACAGATACGCAGTATTTT
v_gene: TRBV20-1; d_gene: NA; abundance: NA; j_gene: TRBJ1-2; CDR3aa: CSASSPRGLGGYTF; CDR3nt: TGCAGTGCTAGCTCCCCCCGGGGATTAGGGGGCTACACCTTC
v_gene: TRBV20-1; d_gene: NA; abundance: NA; j_gene: TRBJ2-1; CDR3aa: CSARDPRGAENGQFF; CDR3nt: TGCAGTGCTAGAGATCCACGGGGGGCCGAGAATGGGCAGTTCTTC
v_gene: TRBV7-9; d_gene: NA; abundance: NA; j_gene: TRBJ2-3; CDR3aa: CASSLTVQDTQYF; CDR3nt: TGTGCCAGCAGCCTTACGGTACAAGATACGCAGTATTTT
v_gene: TRBV5-1; d_gene: NA; abundance: few; j_gene: TRBJ2-1; CDR3aa: CASSFTAYNEQFF; CDR3nt: TGCGCCAGCAGCTTCACAGCCTACAATGAGCAGTTCTTC
v_gene: TRBV20-1; d_gene: NA; abundance: NA; j_gene: TRBJ2-3; CDR3aa: CSARSGNTDTQYF; CDR3nt: TGCAGTGCTCGGTCAGGGAACACAGATACGCAGTATTTT
v_gene: TRBV7-9; d_gene: NA; abundance: NA; j_gene: TRBJ2-5; CDR3aa: CASSLVDLRETQYF; CDR3nt: TGTGCCAGCAGCTTAGTGGACCTGAGGGAGACCCAGTACTTC
v_gene: TRBV4-3; d_gene: TRBD2; abundance: NA; j_gene: TRBJ2-5; CDR3aa: CASSQEGDRLAVQETQYF; CDR3nt: TGCGCCAGCAGCCAAGAGGGTGATCGACTAGCGGTGCAAGAGACCCAGTACTTC